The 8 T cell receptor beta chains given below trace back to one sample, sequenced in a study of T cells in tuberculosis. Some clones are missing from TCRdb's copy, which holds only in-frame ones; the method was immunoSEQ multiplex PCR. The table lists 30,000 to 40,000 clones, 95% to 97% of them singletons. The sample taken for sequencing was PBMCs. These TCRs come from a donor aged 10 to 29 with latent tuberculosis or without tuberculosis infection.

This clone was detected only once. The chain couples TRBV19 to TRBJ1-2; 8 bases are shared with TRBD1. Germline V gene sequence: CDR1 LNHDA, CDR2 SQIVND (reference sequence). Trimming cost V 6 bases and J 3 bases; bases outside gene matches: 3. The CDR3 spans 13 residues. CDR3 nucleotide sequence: TGTGCCAGTAGCACGGACAGGGACTATGGCTACACCTTC. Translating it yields CASSTDRDYGYTF.

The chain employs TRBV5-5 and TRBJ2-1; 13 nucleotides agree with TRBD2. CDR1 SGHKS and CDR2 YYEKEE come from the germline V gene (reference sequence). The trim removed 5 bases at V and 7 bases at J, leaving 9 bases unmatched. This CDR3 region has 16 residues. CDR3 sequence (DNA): TGTGCCAGCAGGATCCCGGGACTAGCGGGAATTAATGAGCAGTTCTTC. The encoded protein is CASRIPGLAGINEQFF.

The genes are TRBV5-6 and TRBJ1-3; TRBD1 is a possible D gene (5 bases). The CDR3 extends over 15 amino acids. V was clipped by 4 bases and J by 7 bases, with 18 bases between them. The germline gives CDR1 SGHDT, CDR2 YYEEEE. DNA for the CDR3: TGTGCCAGCAGCCCGCAGGGTGCGCATCTTAACACCATATATTTT. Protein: CASSPQGAHLNTIYF.

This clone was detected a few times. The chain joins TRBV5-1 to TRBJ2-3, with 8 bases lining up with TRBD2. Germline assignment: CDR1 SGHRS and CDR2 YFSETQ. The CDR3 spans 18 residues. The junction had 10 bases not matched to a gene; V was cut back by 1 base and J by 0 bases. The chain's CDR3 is CASSLSTSAFASTDTQYF. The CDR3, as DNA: TGCGCCAGCAGCTTGTCGACTAGCGCCTTTGCTAGCACAGATACGCAGTATTTT. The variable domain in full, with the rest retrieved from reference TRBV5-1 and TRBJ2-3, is KAGVTQTPRYLIKTRGQQVTLSCSPISGHRSVSWYQQTPGQGLQFLFEYFSETQRNKGNFPGRFSGRQFSNSRSEMNVSTLELGDSALYLCASSLSTSAFASTDTQYFGPGTRLTVL.

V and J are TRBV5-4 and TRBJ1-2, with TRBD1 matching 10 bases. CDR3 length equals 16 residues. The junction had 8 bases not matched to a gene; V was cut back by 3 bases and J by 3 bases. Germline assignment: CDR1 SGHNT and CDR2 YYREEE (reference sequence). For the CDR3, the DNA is TGTGCCAGCAGCTCCTGGATGGGGACAGGGGACTATGGCTACACCTTC. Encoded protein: CASSSWMGTGDYGYTF.

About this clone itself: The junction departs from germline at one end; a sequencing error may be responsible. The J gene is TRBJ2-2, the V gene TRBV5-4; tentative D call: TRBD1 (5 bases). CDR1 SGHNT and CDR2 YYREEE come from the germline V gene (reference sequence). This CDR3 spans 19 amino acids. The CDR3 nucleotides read TGTGCCAGTAGCTTGAGGCAGGGTCCAACATACGCGAACACCGGGGAGCTGTTTTTT. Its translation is CASSLRQGPTYANTGELFF.

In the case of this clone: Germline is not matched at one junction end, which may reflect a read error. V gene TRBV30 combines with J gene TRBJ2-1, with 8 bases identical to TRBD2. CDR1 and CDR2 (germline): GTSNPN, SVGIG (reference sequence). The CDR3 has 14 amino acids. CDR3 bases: TGTGCCTGGAGTAGCGGGAGCTCCCACAATGAGCAGTTCTTC. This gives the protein CAWSSGSSHNEQFF. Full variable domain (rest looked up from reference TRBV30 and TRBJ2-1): SQTIHQWPATLVQPVGSPLSLECTVEGTSNPNLYWYRQAAGRGLQLLFYSVGIGQISSEVPQNLSASRPQDRQFILSSKKLLLSDSGFYLCAWSSGSSHNEQFFGPGTRLTVL.

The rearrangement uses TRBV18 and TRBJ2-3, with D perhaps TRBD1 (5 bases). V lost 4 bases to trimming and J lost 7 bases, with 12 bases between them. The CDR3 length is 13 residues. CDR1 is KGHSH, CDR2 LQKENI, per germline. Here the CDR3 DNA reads TGTGCCAGCTCACAGCAGGGAATAAATACGCAGTATTTT. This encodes CASSQQGINTQYF.